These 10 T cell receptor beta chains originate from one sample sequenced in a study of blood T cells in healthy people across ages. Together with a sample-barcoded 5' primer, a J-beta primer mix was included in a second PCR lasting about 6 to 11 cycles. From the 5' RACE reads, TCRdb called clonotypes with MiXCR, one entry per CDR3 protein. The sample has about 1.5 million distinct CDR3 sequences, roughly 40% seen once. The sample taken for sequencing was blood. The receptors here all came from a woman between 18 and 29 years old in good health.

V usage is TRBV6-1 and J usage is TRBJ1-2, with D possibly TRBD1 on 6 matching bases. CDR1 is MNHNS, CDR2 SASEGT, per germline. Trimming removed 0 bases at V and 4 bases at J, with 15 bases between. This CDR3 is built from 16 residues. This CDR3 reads CASSEADNAGAYGYTF. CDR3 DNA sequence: TGTGCCAGCAGTGAAGCGGACAACGCGGGGGCCTATGGCTACACCTTC.

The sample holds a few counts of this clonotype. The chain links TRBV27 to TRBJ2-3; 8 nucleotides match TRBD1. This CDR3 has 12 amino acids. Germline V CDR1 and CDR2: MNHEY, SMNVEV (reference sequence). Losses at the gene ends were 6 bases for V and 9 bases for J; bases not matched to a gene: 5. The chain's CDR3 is CASSRGPTTQYF. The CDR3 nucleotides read TGTGCCAGCAGCAGGGGGCCAACGACGCAGTATTTT.

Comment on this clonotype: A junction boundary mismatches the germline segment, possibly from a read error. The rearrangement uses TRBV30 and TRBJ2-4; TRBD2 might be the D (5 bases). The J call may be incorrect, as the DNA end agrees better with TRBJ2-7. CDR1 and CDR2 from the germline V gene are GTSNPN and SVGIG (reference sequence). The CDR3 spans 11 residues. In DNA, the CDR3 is TGTGCCGGGAGTGTGCGATACGAGCAGTACTTC. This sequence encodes CAGSVRYEQYF.

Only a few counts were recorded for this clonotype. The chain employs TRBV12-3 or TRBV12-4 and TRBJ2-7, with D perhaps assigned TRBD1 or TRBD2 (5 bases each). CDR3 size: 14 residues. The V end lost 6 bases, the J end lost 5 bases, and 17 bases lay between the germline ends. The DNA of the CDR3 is TGTGCCAGCAGGCCGGGGCTGACCAGCGACGAGCAGTACTTC. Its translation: CASRPGLTSDEQYF.

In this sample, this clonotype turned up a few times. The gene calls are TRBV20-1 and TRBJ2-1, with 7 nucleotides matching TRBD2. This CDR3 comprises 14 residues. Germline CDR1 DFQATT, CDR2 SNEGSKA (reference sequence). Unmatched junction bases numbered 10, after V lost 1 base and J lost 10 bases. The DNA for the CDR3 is TGCAGTGCTAGAGGGGCTAGCGGAGGAACGGAGCAGTTCTTC. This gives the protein CSARGASGGTEQFF.

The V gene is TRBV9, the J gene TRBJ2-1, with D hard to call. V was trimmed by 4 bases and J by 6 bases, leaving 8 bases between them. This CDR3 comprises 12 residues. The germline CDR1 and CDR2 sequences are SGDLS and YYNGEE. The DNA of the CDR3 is TGTGCCAGCAGCCCCTTACCCAATGAGCAGTTCTTC. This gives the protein CASSPLPNEQFF.

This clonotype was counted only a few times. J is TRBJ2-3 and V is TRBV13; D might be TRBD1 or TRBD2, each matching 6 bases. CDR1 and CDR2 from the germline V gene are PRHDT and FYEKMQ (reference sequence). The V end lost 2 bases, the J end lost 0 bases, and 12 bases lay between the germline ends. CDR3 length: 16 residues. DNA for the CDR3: TGTGCCAGCAGCTTAATCCCGGGGGCTAGCACAGATACGCAGTATTTT. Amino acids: CASSLIPGASTDTQYF.

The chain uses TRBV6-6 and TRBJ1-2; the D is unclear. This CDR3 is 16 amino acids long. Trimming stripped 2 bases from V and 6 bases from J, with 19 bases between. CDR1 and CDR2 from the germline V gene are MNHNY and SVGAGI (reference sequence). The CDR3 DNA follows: TGTGCCAGCAGTTACGACGTCTCCGGGCCCTCCCATGGCTACACCTTC. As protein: CASSYDVSGPSHGYTF.

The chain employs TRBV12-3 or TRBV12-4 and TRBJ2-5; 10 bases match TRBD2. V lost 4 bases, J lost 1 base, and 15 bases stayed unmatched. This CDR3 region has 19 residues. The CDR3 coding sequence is TGTGCCAGCAGTTCCCCAGAAGAAGGTAGCGGGAGGCCCCAAGAGACCCAGTACTTC. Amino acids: CASSSPEEGSGRPQETQYF.

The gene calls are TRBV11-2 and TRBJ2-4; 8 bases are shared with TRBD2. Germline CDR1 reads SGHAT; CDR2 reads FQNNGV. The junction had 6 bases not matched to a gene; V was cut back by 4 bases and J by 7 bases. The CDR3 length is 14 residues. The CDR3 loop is CASSSSGGRNIQYF. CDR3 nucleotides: TGTGCCAGCAGCTCCTCGGGGGGGAGGAACATTCAGTACTTC.